Below, 21 T cell receptor beta chains from the same sample are listed, as sequenced in a study of beta chain features in type 1 diabetes. The sequenced template was cDNA made from the entire isolated RNA. Clones were read by immunoSEQ multiplex PCR, and TCRdb kept only the in-frame ones, dropping some. There are about half a million clones in the sample; 30% occur only once, and roughly 0.066% lies in the top ten. The material sequenced was naive CD4+ T cells from blood. The source is a man aged 18 to 29 in good health.

This clone was detected only a few times. The chain carries TRBV15 and TRBJ2-1; D gene ambiguous. V was clipped by 1 base and J by 7 bases, with 5 bases between them. CDR3 size: 12 residues. Germline loops: CDR1 LNHNV, CDR2 YYDKDF (reference sequence). The CDR3 loop is CATSRVGNEQFF. As DNA, the CDR3 is TGTGCCACCAGCAGAGTCGGGAATGAGCAGTTCTTC.

A word on this clone: This sequence may be a read error, since a much larger clone differs from it by one base. The chain links TRBV7-9 to TRBJ2-3; D not certain. The V end was cut by 1 base, the J end by 3 bases, with 2 bases between. CDR1 SEHNR and CDR2 FQNEAQ come from the germline V gene (reference sequence). The CDR3 is 12 residues long. The CDR3: CASSLETDTQYF. CDR3 sequence (DNA): TGTGCCAGCAGCTTAGAGACAGATACGCAGTATTTT.

A note on this clone: This same CDR3 is encoded by further DNA sequences in the sample. The V call is TRBV30, the J call TRBJ2-1; weak D call: TRBD2 (5 bases). The germline V gene encodes CDR1 GTSNPN and CDR2 SVGIG (reference sequence). V was pared by 2 bases and J by 7 bases, with 15 bases between. This CDR3 contains 14 residues. Written as DNA, the CDR3 is TGTGCCTGGAGTATCCTAGCATTCTCGAATGAGCAGTTCTTC. Translated, it gives CAWSILAFSNEQFF.

The chain recombines TRBV5-4 with TRBJ1-2; D unresolved. With 4 bases removed from V and 8 bases from J, the gap between germline ends came to 18 bases. This CDR3 has 14 amino acids. Germline assignment: CDR1 SGHNT and CDR2 YYREEE (reference sequence). CDR3 in amino acids: CASSDGRVIRGYTF. The CDR3 DNA sequence: TGTGCCAGCAGCGACGGGAGAGTTATAAGGGGCTACACCTTC.

This chain uses TRBV9 with TRBJ1-3, with 7 bases aligning to TRBD1. There are 15 residues in the CDR3. CDR1 and CDR2 (germline): SGDLS, YYNGEE. The V and J ends lost 3 bases and 3 bases, in that order; junction bases with no gene match: 6. DNA of the CDR3: TGTGCCAGCAGCGGACAGGGCTCGGGTGGAAACACCATATATTTT. As protein: CASSGQGSGGNTIYF.

V and J are TRBV29-1 and TRBJ2-7; D call uncertain. V lost 3 bases and J 2 bases, leaving 11 bases between the germline ends. CDR1 and CDR2 from the germline V gene are SQVTM and ANQGSEA. The CDR3 length is 13 residues. DNA for the CDR3: TGCAGCGTTGAGTCAGAACCGACCTACGAGCAGTACTTC. This sequence encodes CSVESEPTYEQYF.

The chain couples TRBV7-2 to TRBJ1-1; TRBD1 aligns across 7 bases. Trimming at V came to 6 bases and at J to 3 bases, leaving 4 bases not matched to a gene. The CDR3 runs 13 residues. CDR1 is SGHTA and CDR2 is FQGNSA in the germline V gene. The DNA of the CDR3 is TGTGCCAGCAGTGGACAGGACCACACTGAAGCTTTCTTT. Translated: CASSGQDHTEAFF.

The V and J genes are TRBV25-1 and TRBJ1-3; 7 nucleotides match TRBD1. CDR3 size: 14 residues. The germline gives CDR1 MGHDK, CDR2 SYGVNS. V lost 6 bases and J lost 1; bases outside the gene matches: 3. The CDR3 region has the DNA TGTGCCAGCAGAGACAGGGAGTCTGGAAACACCATATATTTT. Encoded protein: CASRDRESGNTIYF.

This clone showed up just a few times. The V gene is TRBV28, the J gene TRBJ1-1, with 8 positions matching TRBD1. Germline V CDR1 and CDR2: MDHEN, SYDVKM. The CDR3 loop spans 17 amino acids. Trimming at V came to 5 bases and at J to 0 bases, leaving 11 bases not matched to a gene. The DNA of the CDR3 is TGTGCCAGCAGTCCCCGGACAGGGCTGAACATGAACACTGAAGCTTTCTTT. This translates into CASSPRTGLNMNTEAFF.

The chain has TRBV11-2 and TRBJ1-1, with 8 bases identical to TRBD1. The CDR3 spans 15 residues. Germline values: CDR1 SGHAT, CDR2 FQNNGV. The trim removed 3 bases at V and 0 bases at J, leaving 3 bases unmatched. The CDR3 nucleotides are TGTGCCAGCAGCTTGACAGGGGCGCTGAACACTGAAGCTTTCTTT. Protein sequence: CASSLTGALNTEAFF.

V gene TRBV6-4 combines with J gene TRBJ2-1; D gene unclear. Germline CDR1 MRHNA, CDR2 SNTAGT. Trimming stripped 6 bases from V and 3 bases from J, with 6 bases between. The CDR3 runs 12 residues. The CDR3 DNA reads TGTGCCAGCAGAGACGACTACAATGAGCAGTTCTTC. Amino acids: CASRDDYNEQFF.

This rearrangement joins TRBV29-1 to TRBJ2-7; 9 bases are shared with TRBD1. CDR3 length equals 14 residues. V shed 5 bases, J shed 5 bases, and the junction held 10 bases outside the gene matches. The germline CDR1 and CDR2 sequences are SQVTM and ANQGSEA. DNA of the CDR3: TGCAGCGTTACCGGCGGGACAGGGTTCAACGAGCAGTACTTC. Translating it yields CSVTGGTGFNEQYF.

The chain links TRBV15 to TRBJ1-5; maybe TRBD1 (5 bases). The CDR3 runs 15 residues. Germline V CDR1 and CDR2: LNHNV, YYDKDF (reference sequence). Trimming took 0 bases from V and 7 from J, leaving 13 bases between them. The CDR3: CATSRDLRGEQPQHF. Written as DNA, the CDR3 is TGTGCCACCAGCAGAGATCTGCGGGGGGAACAGCCCCAGCATTTT.

This clone was counted a few times. This chain links TRBV2 with TRBJ2-7, with 8 positions matching TRBD1. J gave up 6 bases and V 4 bases, and 2 bases lay outside the gene matches. The germline V gene has CDR1 SNHLY and CDR2 FYNNEI. The CDR3 has 12 amino acids. CDR3: CASSGTGSEQYF. CDR3 nucleotides: TGTGCCAGCAGTGGGACAGGGTCCGAGCAGTACTTC.

This clone was seen more than once but under ten times. The rearrangement joins TRBV14 to TRBJ1-2; D gene uncertain. V shed 1 base and J shed 4 bases, with 7 bases lying between them. This CDR3 region has 13 residues. CDR1 is SGHDN and CDR2 is FVKESK in the germline V gene. In nucleotides, the CDR3 is TGTGCCAGCAGCCAAGGGACCTTCTATGGCTACACCTTC. Its protein product is CASSQGTFYGYTF.

The chain joins TRBV27 to TRBJ2-7, with D unresolved. V was pared by 5 bases and J by 6 bases, with 14 bases between. The V gene's germline CDR1 is MNHEY and CDR2 SMNVEV (reference sequence). The CDR3 is made up of 13 amino acids. The CDR3 is CASSTTSVGEQYF. The CDR3 coding sequence is TGTGCCAGCAGTACTACGTCGGTGGGCGAGCAGTACTTC.

The chain couples TRBV10-3 to TRBJ2-5, with 9 bases lining up with TRBD2. This CDR3 comprises 15 residues. Trimming took 8 bases from V and 2 from J; bases not matched to a gene: 9. CDR1 and CDR2 (germline): ENHRY, SYGVKD. The CDR3 sequence: CAIGGVTSGQETQYF. The CDR3 DNA reads TGTGCCATCGGAGGCGTGACTAGCGGACAAGAGACCCAGTACTTC.

The chain carries TRBV7-6 and TRBJ2-5; D uncertain. Per the germline V gene, CDR1 is SGHVS and CDR2 is FNYEAQ. Trimming took 2 bases from V and 2 from J, leaving 9 bases between them. The CDR3 contains 14 residues. CDR3: CASSLSLSQETQYF. The DNA of the CDR3 is TGTGCCAGCAGCTTAAGTTTGTCACAAGAGACCCAGTACTTC.

There are a few counts of this clone. The V call is TRBV7-2, the J call TRBJ1-1; 8 bases align to TRBD1. The CDR3 spans 14 residues. With V trimmed by 4 bases and J by 7 bases, 8 bases remained unmatched. Germline V gene sequence: CDR1 SGHTA, CDR2 FQGNSA. The CDR3 DNA reads as TGTGCCAGCAGCTGGATCGGACAGGGTAGTGAAGCTTTCTTT. Encoded protein: CASSWIGQGSEAFF.

Only a few counts were recorded for this clone. The chain employs TRBV28 and TRBJ2-5; D is possibly TRBD1 (6 bases). The CDR3 totals 13 residues. V was clipped by 7 bases and J by 2 bases, with 11 bases between them. Germline CDR1 MDHEN, CDR2 SYDVKM. The DNA for the CDR3 is TGTGCCAGCACTCGGACAGCACAAGAGACCCAGTACTTC. Translated, it gives CASTRTAQETQYF.

This clone was observed a few times. The V call is TRBV7-9, the J call TRBJ2-7, with 13 positions matching TRBD2. Germline CDR1 reads SEHNR; CDR2 reads FQNEAQ (reference sequence). This CDR3 contains 13 residues. V was clipped by 5 bases and J by 12 bases; unmatched bases: 7. As DNA, the CDR3 is TGTGCCAGCAGCCCGGGACTAGCGGGAATCCGGTACTTC. Its protein product is CASSPGLAGIRYF.